What follows are 21 T cell receptor beta chains derived from one specimen sequenced in a study of beta chain features in type 1 diabetes. Reverse transcription of all isolated RNA meant that expressed TCRB transcripts were sequenced. Sequencing was performed with immunoSEQ multiplex PCR; in TCRdb, only in-frame clones are kept and a portion is missing. The profile covers 900,000 or so clones, with under 20% appearing a single time and 0.02% to 0.025% taken by the ten largest. Sequencing was performed on naive CD4+ T cells from blood. All receptors come from a woman between 18 and 29 years old in good health.

The chain joins TRBV7-2 to TRBJ1-1; TRBD1 is a possible D gene (5 bases). The CDR3 totals 13 residues. The germline V and J ends were trimmed by 2 bases and 7 bases, with 11 bases remaining between them. Germline V CDR1 and CDR2: SGHTA, FQGNSA. In DNA form, the CDR3 reads TGTGCCAGCAGCTTATCCAGGGTTAGTGAAGCTTTCTTT. It yields the protein CASSLSRVSEAFF.

The chain couples TRBV6-6 to TRBJ1-5, with TRBD1 identical over 8 bases. The CDR3 length is 15 residues. The germline gives CDR1 MNHNY, CDR2 SVGAGI (reference sequence). V shed 10 bases and J 6 bases; nucleotides not matched to a gene: 14. The CDR3 region has the DNA TGTGCCACCGCCGTCGGACAGGGAAGTTTTCAGCCCCAGCATTTT. Translated, it gives CATAVGQGSFQPQHF.

This clone was seen at least ten times. In DNA form, the CDR3 reads TGCAGCGTTGAAGTAGGCATTCAGTACTTC. Translated: CSVEVGIQYF. The chain has TRBV29-1 and TRBJ2-4; D gene ambiguous. Germline CDR1 SQVTM, CDR2 ANQGSEA. This CDR3 contains 10 residues. V was pared by 1 base and J by 9 bases, with 4 bases between. The complete variable domain, with remaining parts taken from reference TRBV29-1 and TRBJ2-4, reads SAVISQKPSRDICQRGTSLTIQCQVDSQVTMMFWYRQQPGQSLTLIATANQGSEATYESGFVIDKFPISRPNLTFSTLTVSNMSPEDSSIYLCSVEVGIQYFGAGTRLSVL.

This clone was recorded a few times. The chain recombines TRBV6-6 with TRBJ2-3, with 10 positions matching TRBD2. J gave up 6 bases and V 5 bases, and 8 bases lay outside the gene matches. The CDR3 loop spans 15 amino acids. The V gene's germline CDR1 is MNHNY and CDR2 SVGAGI (reference sequence). The DNA for the CDR3 is TGTGCCAGCAGTATGCTAGCGGGAGTATTGGATACGCAGTATTTT. Residues: CASSMLAGVLDTQYF.

This clone was counted between two and nine times. The chain recombines TRBV14 with TRBJ1-2; no clear D. V lost 3 bases, J lost 6 bases, and 11 bases lay in between. Per germline, CDR1 SGHDN and CDR2 FVKESK. This CDR3 region has 13 residues. This CDR3 is CASSHGGVNGYTF. Written as DNA, the CDR3 is TGTGCCAGCAGCCACGGTGGGGTAAATGGCTACACCTTC.

The rearrangement links TRBV7-2 to TRBJ1-2; possibly TRBD1 for D (6 bases). The V end was cut by 5 bases, the J end by 7 bases, with 14 bases between. The CDR3 consists of 13 residues. In germline, CDR1 is SGHTA, CDR2 FQGNSA. CDR3 nucleotides: TGTGCCAGCAGCCCGGACAGCGCTAGTGGCTACACCTTC. The encoded protein is CASSPDSASGYTF.

The rearrangement uses TRBV15 and TRBJ2-1; 9 nucleotides line up with TRBD2. This CDR3 has 16 residues. V shed 5 bases, J shed 7 bases, and the junction held 12 bases outside the gene matches. Germline CDR1 is LNHNV and CDR2 is YYDKDF (reference sequence). The CDR3 region has the DNA TGTGCCACCAGCGCCGCGGGAGGGCCCTCGCGGAATGAGCAGTTCTTC. It is translated as CATSAAGGPSRNEQFF.

About this clone itself: In the same sample, other DNA sequences code for this CDR3. J is TRBJ1-5 and V is TRBV14; D gene uncertain. The CDR3 loop spans 13 amino acids. Germline values: CDR1 SGHDN, CDR2 FVKESK. With 2 bases removed from V and 0 bases from J, the gap between germline ends came to 2 bases. The CDR3 region is CASSQFSNQPQHF. Written as DNA, the CDR3 is TGTGCCAGCAGCCAATTTAGCAATCAGCCCCAGCATTTT.

J is TRBJ2-1 and V is TRBV5-4; D is ambiguous. Germline CDR1 reads SGHNT; CDR2 reads YYREEE (reference sequence). Trimming stripped 4 bases from V and 10 bases from J, with 12 bases between. The CDR3 contains 12 residues. The CDR3 region is CASSIVLGEQFF. DNA for the CDR3: TGTGCCAGCAGCATCGTACTGGGGGAGCAGTTCTTC.

This clone was seen once. The chain employs TRBV5-4 and TRBJ1-2; D perhaps matches TRBD1 (5 bases). The CDR3 is 14 amino acids. The germline CDR1 and CDR2 sequences are SGHNT and YYREEE (reference sequence). Trimming removed 7 bases at V and 4 bases at J, with 17 bases between. The CDR3 DNA sequence: TGTGCCAGCCACAAAGGAGGGGCCCTCTATGGCTACACCTTC. This sequence encodes CASHKGGALYGYTF.

This chain uses TRBV28 with TRBJ1-2; a possible D gene is TRBD1 (6 bases). The CDR3 spans 13 residues. CDR1 is MDHEN and CDR2 is SYDVKM in the germline V gene. Trimming stripped 5 bases from V and 2 bases from J, with 9 bases between. CDR3 coding DNA: TGTGCCAGCAGTACCCAGGGGAACTATGGCTACACCTTC. It encodes CASSTQGNYGYTF.

This CDR3 is CASSFGSRTGELFF. The CDR3 nucleotides read TGTGCCAGCAGTTTCGGGTCTAGGACCGGGGAGCTGTTTTTT. The chain uses TRBV28 and TRBJ2-2; no firm D call. V lost 3 bases and J 5 bases, leaving 10 bases between the germline ends. Germline assignment: CDR1 MDHEN and CDR2 SYDVKM. The CDR3 has 14 amino acids.

The chain carries TRBV29-1 and TRBJ2-3, with 7 bases that match TRBD2. The junction had 10 bases not matched to a gene; V was cut back by 4 bases and J by 3 bases. The CDR3 is made up of 15 amino acids. Germline values: CDR1 SQVTM, CDR2 ANQGSEA. In nucleotides, the CDR3 is TGCAGCGTTGTGCCCAGCGGGGTGGCGACAGATACGCAGTATTTT. It translates to CSVVPSGVATDTQYF.

The V call is TRBV27, the J call TRBJ1-5; D gene ambiguous. Trimming took 4 bases from V and 5 from J, leaving 6 bases between them. Germline-derived CDR1 and CDR2 are MNHEY and SMNVEV (reference sequence). The CDR3 covers 12 residues. CDR3 loop: CASSSGDQPQHF. The CDR3, as DNA: TGTGCCAGCAGTTCCGGCGATCAGCCCCAGCATTTT.

The V call is TRBV5-4, the J call TRBJ2-1; no clear D. This CDR3 has 15 amino acids. Germline CDR1 SGHNT, CDR2 YYREEE (reference sequence). V gave up 0 bases and J gave up 5 bases, with 12 bases separating them. The CDR3 protein is CASSLGPRNHNEQFF. The CDR3 bases are TGTGCCAGCAGCTTGGGACCACGGAATCACAATGAGCAGTTCTTC. The variable domain in full, completed from reference TRBV5-4 and TRBJ2-1, reads ETGVTQSPTHLIKTRGQQVTLRCSSQSGHNTVSWYQQALGQGPQFIFQYYREEENGRGNFPPRFSGLQFPNYSSELNVNALELDDSALYLCASSLGPRNHNEQFFGPGTRLTVL.

The chain links TRBV11-3 to TRBJ2-7; 7 nucleotides line up with TRBD1. The CDR3 has 14 amino acids. CDR1 is SGHNT, CDR2 YENEEA, per germline. The ends lost 1 base at V and 0 bases at J; junction bases unmatched: 0. CDR3 loop: CASSLGDSSYEQYF. In nucleotides, the CDR3 is TGTGCCAGCAGCTTAGGGGACAGCTCCTACGAGCAGTACTTC.

This clone was seen only a few times. The J gene is TRBJ1-2, the V gene TRBV20-1, with TRBD1 as a possible D gene (5 bases). CDR1 and CDR2 (germline): DFQATT, SNEGSKA (reference sequence). The CDR3 has 11 amino acids. The CDR3 loop is CRAGPTGGYTF. The CDR3 bases are TGCAGGGCGGGACCCACAGGTGGCTACACCTTC.

The chain links TRBV13 to TRBJ2-5; D unclear. The germline V gene has CDR1 PRHDT and CDR2 FYEKMQ (reference sequence). Trimming removed 1 base from V and 5 bases from J, with 17 bases in between. The CDR3 spans 16 residues. The DNA of the CDR3 is TGTGCCAGCAGCTTAGTACAGCCTAACTACGGGGAGACCCAGTACTTC. Translated, it gives CASSLVQPNYGETQYF. The variable domain in full, with the rest retrieved from reference TRBV13 and TRBJ2-5, is AAGVIQSPRHLIKEKRETATLKCYPIPRHDTVYWYQQGPGQDPQFLISFYEKMQSDKGSIPDRFSAQQFSDYHSELNMSSLELGDSALYFCASSLVQPNYGETQYFGPGTRLLVL.

This clone came up a few times. The genes are TRBV19 and TRBJ2-1; TRBD2 matches at 7 bases. V gave up 9 bases and J gave up 0 bases; unmatched junction bases: 5. This CDR3 contains 14 residues. Germline CDR1 reads LNHDA; CDR2 reads SQIVND (reference sequence). CDR3 residues: CASSRESSYNEQFF. The CDR3 nucleotides are TGTGCCAGCTCGCGGGAGAGCTCCTACAATGAGCAGTTCTTC.

This chain connects TRBV19 to TRBJ2-2; D is tentatively TRBD1 or TRBD2 (5 bases each). V was trimmed by 7 bases and J by 2 bases, leaving 17 bases between them. Per the germline V gene, CDR1 is LNHDA and CDR2 is SQIVND (reference sequence). This CDR3 comprises 16 residues. The CDR3 sequence is CASNHGASYNTGELFF. The CDR3, as DNA: TGTGCCAGTAACCACGGGGCTAGCTATAACACCGGGGAGCTGTTTTTT.

The chain links TRBV28 to TRBJ2-7; TRBD2 matches at 7 bases. The CDR3 consists of 15 residues. CDR1 is MDHEN and CDR2 is SYDVKM in the germline V gene. J gave up 2 bases and V 6 bases, and 10 bases lay outside the gene matches. CDR3: CASSLPASGAYEQYF. DNA for the CDR3: TGTGCCAGCAGCTTACCGGCTAGCGGAGCCTACGAGCAGTACTTC.